Listed below are T cell receptor beta chains from one sample, sequenced in a study of blood T cell repertoires in COVID-19. Sequencing used immunoSEQ multiplex PCR; TCRdb keeps in-frame clones, though not all of them. The sample yields around 170,000 clones, 80% to 85% seen once. The sequencing input was peripheral blood. These receptors were taken from a woman aged 70-85 years with COVID-19, enrolled during active disease. Both conserved end residues are part of each CDR3. Fields, in order: CDR3 protein, J gene, V gene.

CASSLAPGIGGELFF | TRBJ2-2 | TRBV11-3
CASSLPRASTTGERETQYF | TRBJ2-5 | TRBV28
CASSLAGGRVPETQYF | TRBJ2-5 | TRBV5-1
CASSYTVHQPQHF | TRBJ1-5 | TRBV6-5
CASSSLAGGTRYNEQFF | TRBJ2-1 | TRBV4-1
CSVEVRSASGTDTQYF | TRBJ2-3 | TRBV29-1
CASSLPGLGSDEQYF | TRBJ2-7 | TRBV6-2/TRBV6-3
CASSARLAEYQETQYF | TRBJ2-5 | TRBV19
CASSLMAGAGDTEAFF | TRBJ1-1 | TRBV7-2
CASTVTGGGTEAFF | TRBJ1-1 | TRBV11-1
CASSGTGAGELFF | TRBJ2-2 | TRBV2
CASSYRLGGGTEAFF | TRBJ1-1 | TRBV6-2/TRBV6-3
CASSYSSNAGVYGYTF | TRBJ1-2 | TRBV6-5
CASSPIGQGTNEKLFF | TRBJ1-4 | TRBV14
CASSSQGSKLFF | TRBJ1-4 | TRBV3-1/TRBV3-2
CASSPRGGSTEAFF | TRBJ1-1 | TRBV5-1
CASQQDRVQDTQYF | TRBJ2-3 | TRBV28
CASSMTGAYNEQFF | TRBJ2-1 | TRBV5-1
CASTQWGRATDYGYTF | TRBJ1-2 | TRBV28
CASSQDPWEEAYGYTF | TRBJ1-2 | TRBV4-2
CASSIANTVATNEKLFF | TRBJ1-4 | TRBV19
CASGIQVREQYF | TRBJ2-7 | TRBV28
CASSLLGSDTGELFF | TRBJ2-2 | TRBV7-2
CASSSGGLAGENEQYF | TRBJ2-7 | TRBV5-4